The 13 T cell receptor beta chains below were found in one sample sequenced in a study of T-cell memory formation after mild COVID-19. A single record per CDR3 protein comes from TCRdb applying MiXCR to the 5' RACE reads. There are some 250,000 distinct CDR3 sequences in the sample; roughly 17% occur only once, and 23% lies in the top ten. The source material was PBMCs or a T cell subset sorted from them (not recorded which). The receptors were gathered from a man aged 18 to 29 who had mild COVID-19 (a few samples of this study predate the infection). Cell type and time point are not known.

The chain combines TRBV29-1 with TRBJ1-5, with 10 bases identical to TRBD1. This CDR3 comprises 13 residues. Germline CDR1 SQVTM, CDR2 ANQGSEA. Trimming took 7 bases from V and 7 from J; bases not matched to a gene: 7. The chain's CDR3 is CSGGQGLGQPQHF. The DNA of the CDR3 is TGCAGCGGGGGACAGGGGTTAGGGCAGCCCCAGCATTTT.

This clonotype was seen a few times. This chain uses TRBV11-2 with TRBJ2-3; D gene uncertain. Germline V gene lookup returns CDR1 SGHAT and CDR2 FQNNGV. Trimming shortened V by 5 bases and J by 4 bases, and 7 bases separated the two germline ends. The CDR3 has 12 residues. CDR3 sequence reads: CASSENADTQYF. Here the CDR3 DNA reads TGTGCCAGCAGCGAGAACGCAGATACGCAGTATTTT.

The rearrangement links TRBV7-6 to TRBJ1-2, with a tentative D call TRBD1 (6 bases). Germline V gene lookup returns CDR1 SGHVS and CDR2 FNYEAQ. The V and J ends lost 3 bases and 6 bases respectively, with 14 bases between them. The CDR3 length is 14 residues. The CDR3 is CASSFRKGGDGYTF. In DNA, the CDR3 is TGTGCCAGCAGCTTCAGAAAAGGGGGGGATGGCTACACCTTC.

DNA of the CDR3: TGTGCCATCAGTGAGGGATGGCAGGGATCAGGCGAGCAGTACTTC. This codes for CAISEGWQGSGEQYF. The genes are TRBV10-3 and TRBJ2-7; a possible D gene is TRBD1 (5 bases). Germline CDR1 reads ENHRY; CDR2 reads SYGVKD. V lost 2 bases to trimming and J lost 6 bases, with 17 bases between them. This CDR3 is built from 15 residues.

Ten or more counts support this clonotype. CDR3 in DNA: TGCGCCAGCAGCTTGATAGGGAACCAGCCCCAGCATTTT. This sequence encodes CASSLIGNQPQHF. The rearrangement uses TRBV5-1 and TRBJ1-5; D gene uncertain. The V end lost 1 base, the J end lost 7 bases, and 9 bases lay between the germline ends. This CDR3 has 13 amino acids. From germline, CDR1 is SGHRS and CDR2 YFSETQ.

The chain links TRBV29-1 to TRBJ1-4; D is ambiguous. V was trimmed by 6 bases and J by 5 bases, leaving 13 bases between them. The length of the CDR3 is 13 residues. Germline values: CDR1 SQVTM, CDR2 ANQGSEA. CDR3 sequence (DNA): TGCAGCGTCCTCCCTACCGTAAATGAAAAACTGTTTTTT. This gives the protein CSVLPTVNEKLFF.

This clonotype was observed at least ten times. The genes are TRBV7-2 and TRBJ2-7, with D uncertain. Trimming shortened V by 1 base and J by 0 bases, and 7 bases separated the two germline ends. The CDR3 has 14 residues. Germline-derived CDR1 and CDR2 are SGHTA and FQGNSA. The CDR3 DNA reads TGTGCCAGCAGCTTAGATGACTCCTCCTACGAGCAGTACGTC. Its protein is CASSLDDSSYEQYV.

This clonotype has just a few counts. This chain connects TRBV29-1 to TRBJ2-2, with 7 bases identical to TRBD1. This CDR3 is built from 16 residues. In germline, CDR1 is SQVTM, CDR2 ANQGSEA. Trimming took 7 bases from V and 8 from J; bases not matched to a gene: 19. The CDR3 DNA sequence: TGCAGCGGCGGGCTTACAGGGGATCTTCGAGGGGGGGAGCTGTTTTTT. It yields the protein CSGGLTGDLRGGELFF.

For the CDR3, the DNA is TGTGCCAGCAGTTACTCCGGGACAGGGGTCAATGAGCAGTTCTTC. This codes for CASSYSGTGVNEQFF. The rearrangement uses TRBV6-5 and TRBJ2-1; TRBD1 matches 10 bases. V shed 0 bases and J 6 bases; nucleotides not matched to a gene: 2. CDR1 and CDR2 (germline): MNHEY, SVGAGI. The CDR3 is 15 amino acids.

The table lists this clonotype with a few counts. This chain joins TRBV6-2 or TRBV6-3 and TRBJ2-2; D may be TRBD1 (6 bases). Looked up from germline, CDR1 is MNHEY and CDR2 is SVGEGT. The CDR3 totals 16 residues. Trimming removed 6 bases from V and 1 base from J, with 15 bases in between. In nucleotides, the CDR3 is TGTGCCAGCAGCCGGCCCTTGGACAGGAACACCGGGGAGCTGTTTTTT. It codes for CASSRPLDRNTGELFF.

This clonotype was counted a few times. The chain combines TRBV4-3 with TRBJ1-6, with D uncertain. From germline, CDR1 is LGHNA and CDR2 YSLEER. The V end lost 0 bases, the J end lost 10 bases, and 19 bases lay between the germline ends. CDR3 length: 17 residues. The CDR3 is CASSQEIAIGIGSPLHF. CDR3 in DNA: TGCGCCAGCAGCCAAGAGATCGCGATCGGAATTGGCTCACCCCTCCACTTT.

The chain couples TRBV6-2 or TRBV6-3 to TRBJ1-2; D not resolved. Per germline, CDR1 MNHEY and CDR2 SVGEGT. V was pared by 4 bases and J by 6 bases, with 9 bases between. The length of the CDR3 is 12 residues. The CDR3 DNA is TGTGCCAGCAGTTCGACTGGACATGGCTACACCTTC. It is translated as CASSSTGHGYTF.

V is TRBV6-5 and J is TRBJ2-2; 8 bases match TRBD2. Germline V gene lookup returns CDR1 MNHEY and CDR2 SVGAGI. V gave up 0 bases and J gave up 0 bases; unmatched junction bases: 3. The CDR3 runs 17 residues. The CDR3 DNA sequence: TGTGCCAGCAGTTACTCCCGACTAGCGTCGAACACCGGGGAGCTGTTTTTT. This codes for CASSYSRLASNTGELFF.